These 13 T cell receptor beta chains were all obtained from the same sample, sequenced in a study of human T cells and chemical hapten exposure. TCRdb independently ran MiXCR on the RACE reads; one entry per CDR3 protein. The sample holds around 330,000 distinct CDR3 sequences, approximately 5% seen once. Stated time point: pre-sensitization, week 0. Documented treatment: therapeutic diphenylcyclopropenone sensitization with weekly scalp DPC. The specimen was whole blood, collected in connection with sensitization to the hapten diphenylcyclopropenone (DPC). These receptor sequences come from a young woman with alopecia areata. Some clones in this sample may be carry-over from other donors' samples.

V is TRBV4-3 and J is TRBJ2-3; either TRBD1 or TRBD2 may supply D (5 bases each). This CDR3 has 18 amino acids. Trimming left V 4 bases short and J 1 base short, with 21 bases between. CDR1 is LGHNA and CDR2 is YSLEER in the germline V gene. CDR3 nucleotides: TGCGCCAGCAGCCCTGATCGATCTGGGGGACCACGCACAGATACGCAGTATTTT. Translating gives CASSPDRSGGPRTDTQYF.

At least ten counts were recorded for this clonotype. The V call is TRBV7-9, the J call TRBJ2-7; D unresolved. The CDR3 spans 14 residues. The V gene lost 7 bases and the J gene lost 2 bases, with 15 bases spanning the gap. The germline gives CDR1 SEHNR, CDR2 FQNEAQ (reference sequence). DNA for the CDR3: TGTGCCAGCACCCCGAGAAGTCAGACCTACGAGCAGTACTTC. Translation: CASTPRSQTYEQYF.

This sequence joins TRBV7-2 and TRBJ2-3; D possibly corresponds to TRBD2 (7 bases). Germline CDR1 is SGHTA and CDR2 is FQGNSA. Trimming stripped 2 bases from V and 0 bases from J, with 15 bases between. The CDR3 contains 17 residues. The CDR3, as DNA: TGTGCCAGCAGCTTACATAGGGGGGGGACTAGCACAGATACGCAGTATTTT. It encodes CASSLHRGGTSTDTQYF.

In this sample, this clonotype turned up many times. The genes are TRBV7-2 and TRBJ1-1, with D possibly matching TRBD1 (5 bases). This CDR3 comprises 14 residues. V was cut by 4 bases and J by 4 bases, with 13 bases left in between. Germline V gene data show CDR1 as SGHTA and CDR2 as FQGNSA. The CDR3 loop is CASSSQGFSTEAFF. CDR3 nucleotides: TGTGCCAGCAGCTCGCAGGGTTTTAGCACTGAAGCTTTCTTT.

At least ten counts were recorded for this clonotype. The chain couples TRBV5-5 to TRBJ2-5; 11 nucleotides line up with TRBD2. The ends lost 0 bases at V and 7 bases at J; junction bases unmatched: 8. The CDR3 sequence is 16 residues long. CDR1 and CDR2 from the germline V gene are SGHKS and YYEKEE (reference sequence). CDR3 DNA sequence: TGTGCCAGCAGCTTGGAGGTAGCGGGGGGGTCGCGGACCCAGTACTTC. This translates into CASSLEVAGGSRTQYF.

The V and J genes are TRBV12-3 or TRBV12-4 and TRBJ2-1; D is perhaps TRBD1 (5 bases). V was trimmed by 8 bases and J by 10 bases, leaving 12 bases between them. CDR3 size: 11 residues. Written as DNA, the CDR3 is TGTGCCAGCCGACAAACAGGCGAGCAGTTCTTC. It yields the protein CASRQTGEQFF.

This clonotype was counted only a few times. The chain is built from TRBV20-1 and TRBJ1-1; D call uncertain. V lost 3 bases and J lost 2, with 10 bases in between. Per germline, CDR1 DFQATT and CDR2 SNEGSKA (reference sequence). The CDR3 covers 13 residues. The CDR3 here is CSASEGINTEAFF. The CDR3, as DNA: TGCAGTGCTAGTGAGGGAATAAACACTGAAGCTTTCTTT.

This clonotype was detected many times. J is TRBJ1-1 and V is TRBV4-3; 11 positions match TRBD1. Germline lookup yields CDR1 LGHNA and CDR2 YSLEER. V lost 4 bases to trimming and J lost 5 bases; unmatched junction nucleotides: 9. The CDR3 sequence is 16 residues long. The CDR3 DNA is TGCGCCAGCAGCCCAGGACAGGGGGCTGATTGTACTGAAGCTTTCTTT. Amino acid sequence: CASSPGQGADCTEAFF.

This clonotype was seen only a few times. V and J are TRBV7-2 and TRBJ2-3, with 15 bases that match TRBD2. CDR1 and CDR2 from the germline V gene are SGHTA and FQGNSA. The CDR3 loop spans 18 amino acids. Losses at the gene ends were 2 bases for V and 7 bases for J; bases not matched to a gene: 10. CDR3 nucleotides: TGTGCCAGCAGCTTACCGGGACTAGCGGGGGGCGGAGCGTATACGCAGTATTTT. Protein product: CASSLPGLAGGGAYTQYF. Looking up the rest from reference TRBV7-2 and TRBJ2-3 gives the full variable domain: GAGVSQSPSNKVTEKGKDVELRCDPISGHTALYWYRQSLGQGLEFLIYFQGNSAPDKSGLPSDRFSAERTGGSVSTLTIQRTQQEDSAVYLCASSLPGLAGGGAYTQYFGPGTRLTVL.

The chain carries TRBV28 and TRBJ2-3; 8 positions agree with TRBD2. CDR3 length: 17 amino acids. Per germline, CDR1 MDHEN and CDR2 SYDVKM. After removal of 3 bases from V and 0 bases from J, the junction contained 8 bases not matched to a gene. CDR3 bases: TGTGCCAGCAGTTTGTTACTAGCGGCACCTAGCACAGATACGCAGTATTTT. It is translated as CASSLLLAAPSTDTQYF.

This sequence joins TRBV29-1 and TRBJ2-3, with D perhaps being TRBD1 or TRBD2 (7 bases each). CDR3 length: 13 amino acids. Looked up from germline, CDR1 is SQVTM and CDR2 is ANQGSEA. V was trimmed by 8 bases and J by 2 bases, leaving 14 bases between them. The CDR3 loop reads CSLRGGATDTQYF. The CDR3 region has the DNA TGCAGCCTCAGGGGGGGAGCCACAGATACGCAGTATTTT.

This clonotype has a count of ten or more. The CDR3 reads CASSYTYQETQYF. The DNA of the CDR3 is TGTGCCAGCAGTTACACTTACCAAGAGACCCAGTACTTC. The chain has TRBV28 and TRBJ2-5; D is unresolved. Per germline, CDR1 MDHEN and CDR2 SYDVKM. Deletions cut 4 bases from V and 0 bases from J, with 6 bases between. This CDR3 comprises 13 residues.

In this sample, this clonotype turned up a few times. The gene calls are TRBV5-4 and TRBJ1-1; D is unclear. The length of the CDR3 is 13 residues. Germline assignment: CDR1 SGHNT and CDR2 YYREEE (reference sequence). V dropped 0 bases and J dropped 3 bases, with 6 bases sitting between them. The DNA for the CDR3 is TGTGCCAGCAGCTTGGCCGTGGACACTGAAGCTTTCTTT. Protein: CASSLAVDTEAFF.